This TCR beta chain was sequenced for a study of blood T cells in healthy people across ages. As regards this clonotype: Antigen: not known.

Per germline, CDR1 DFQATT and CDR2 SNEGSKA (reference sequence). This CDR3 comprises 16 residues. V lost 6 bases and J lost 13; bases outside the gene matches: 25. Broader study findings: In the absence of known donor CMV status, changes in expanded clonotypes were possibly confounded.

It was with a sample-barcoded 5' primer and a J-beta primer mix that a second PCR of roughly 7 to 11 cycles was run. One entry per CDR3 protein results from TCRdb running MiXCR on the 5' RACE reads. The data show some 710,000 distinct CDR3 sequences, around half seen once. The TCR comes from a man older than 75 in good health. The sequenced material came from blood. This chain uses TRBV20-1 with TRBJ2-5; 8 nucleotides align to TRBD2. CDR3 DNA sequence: TGCAGTGCAGAGGCGAGCGGGAGTTTTGTAGGCAATGAGCTGTACTTC. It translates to CSAEASGSFVGNELYF.